A selection of T cell receptor beta chains follows, all from one sample in a study of long-term antiretroviral therapy in people with HIV. Measured with immunoSEQ multiplex PCR; TCRdb has only the in-frame clones, and not every one. The table lists some 33,000 clones, over 70% of them singletons. The sample consisted of unsorted PBMCs, taken 0.6 years after starting antiretroviral therapy. The origin of the receptors is a young man with HIV. The CDR3 runs from the conserved cysteine through the conserved F or W. The order of the fields is clone size, V gene, J gene, D gene, CDR3 protein, CDR3 DNA. A D gene is named only where the DNA matches it firmly. Not all rows give a size; the values are once, few, many and, for expanded clones, a class.

NA	TRBV13	TRBJ2-1	NA	CASSLGRVNNEQFF	TGTGCCAGCAGCTTGGGCAGGGTAAACAATGAGCAGTTCTTC
NA	TRBV25-1	TRBJ1-5	TRBD1	CASSDQGVAQPQHF	TGTGCCAGCAGTGACCAGGGGGTAGCTCAGCCCCAGCATTTT
NA	TRBV18	TRBJ1-3	NA	CASSPPLGGGNTIYF	TGTGCCAGCTCACCACCGTTAGGGGGTGGAAACACCATATATTTT
NA	TRBV7-9	TRBJ1-1	NA	CASSLILRASDAEAFF	TGTGCCAGCAGCTTAATTTTAAGGGCCTCAGACGCTGAAGCTTTCTTT
NA	TRBV10-2	TRBJ1-5	TRBD1	CASRGQLNQPQHF	TGCGCCAGCAGGGGACAGCTCAATCAGCCCCAGCATTTT
NA	TRBV7-9	TRBJ2-7	NA	CASSLGGRVCYF	TGTGCCAGCAGCTTAGGGGGGCGAGTATGTTACTTC
NA	TRBV5-1	TRBJ1-5	NA	CASSLEGGAYQPQHF	TGCGCCAGCAGCTTGGAGGGGGGGGCCTATCAGCCCCAGCATTTT
few	TRBV19	TRBJ2-2	NA	CATDTGNTGELFF	TGTGCCACCGATACAGGGAACACCGGGGAGCTGTTTTTT
NA	TRBV6-6	TRBJ2-1	TRBD1	CASGLHGTGDNEQFF	TGTGCCAGCGGACTCCACGGGACAGGGGACAATGAGCAGTTCTTC
few	TRBV6-5	TRBJ2-7	NA	CASSYLGEQYF	TGTGCCAGCAGTTACCTCGGGGAGCAGTACTTC
NA	TRBV7-8	TRBJ1-2	NA	CASSVQGIDYGYTF	TGTGCCAGCAGCGTCCAGGGAATCGACTATGGCTACACCTTC
NA	TRBV7-2	TRBJ2-2	NA	CASSPEPRDLAGELFF	TGTGCCAGCAGCCCCGAGCCCCGGGACTTGGCCGGGGAGCTGTTTTTT
NA	TRBV7-9	TRBJ1-5	NA	CASSLGGGGSNQPQHF	TGTGCCAGCAGCTTAGGGGGAGGAGGGAGCAATCAGCCCCAGCATTTT
NA	TRBV5-5	TRBJ2-2	NA	CASSPTGTGELFF	TGTGCCAGCAGCCCCACAGGCACCGGGGAGCTGTTTTTT
NA	TRBV4-1	TRBJ1-1	NA	CASSQIKNTEAFF	TGCGCCAGCAGCCAAATAAAGAACACTGAAGCTTTCTTT
once	TRBV5-1	TRBJ2-7	TRBD2	CASRLWGTSSYEQYF	TGCGCCAGCAGACTGTGGGGGACTAGCTCCTACGAGCAGTACTTC
NA	TRBV6-4	TRBJ1-5	TRBD1	CASSQGDNQPQHF	TGTGCCAGCAGTCAGGGGGACAATCAGCCCCAGCATTTT
NA	TRBV28	TRBJ1-5	TRBD1	CASSPTQGVISNQPQHF	TGTGCCAGCAGTCCAACTCAGGGGGTGATAAGCAATCAGCCCCAGCATTTT
few	TRBV29-1	TRBJ1-2	NA	CSMKGPDGYTF	TGCAGCATGAAGGGACCCGATGGCTACACCTTC
NA	TRBV5-1	TRBJ2-1	NA	CASSLNTNNEQFF	TGCGCCAGCAGTTTGAATACTAACAATGAGCAGTTCTTC
once	TRBV28	TRBJ2-7	NA	CASSPPRQPYEQYF	TGTGCCAGCAGTCCGCCTCGACAGCCTTACGAGCAGTACTTC
NA	TRBV7-8	TRBJ1-4	NA	CASSPRGGNLGEKLFF	TGTGCCAGCAGCCCCCGCGGAGGGAACCTTGGTGAAAAACTGTTTTTT
NA	TRBV4-1	TRBJ1-1	NA	CASSHPVGDTEAFF	TGCGCCAGCAGCCATCCCGTAGGGGACACTGAAGCTTTCTTT
NA	TRBV28	TRBJ1-2	TRBD1	CATEGQGGYTF	TGTGCCACGGAGGGACAGGGTGGCTACACCTTC
NA	TRBV15	TRBJ1-2	NA	CATSSTGEMSYGYTF	TGTGCCACCAGCTCTACGGGCGAGATGTCATATGGCTACACCTTC
NA	TRBV7-9	TRBJ2-1	TRBD2	CASSLTGTSGYEQFF	TGTGCCAGCAGCTTGACCGGGACTAGCGGTTATGAGCAGTTCTTC
NA	TRBV6-4	TRBJ2-1	NA	CASSDGLVTNNEQFF	TGTGCCAGCAGTGATGGTCTAGTCACCAACAATGAGCAGTTCTTC
NA	TRBV6-4	TRBJ2-3	NA	CASSDGQTTDTQYF	TGTGCCAGCAGTGATGGACAGACCACAGATACGCAGTATTTT
NA	TRBV18	TRBJ1-1	NA	CASSPSLGSEAFF	TGTGCCAGCTCACCATCCCTGGGATCTGAAGCTTTCTTT
few	TRBV27	TRBJ1-5	NA	CASSFGQGSNQPQHF	TGTGCCAGCAGTTTTGGCCAGGGAAGCAATCAGCCCCAGCATTTT
NA	TRBV5-5	TRBJ2-3	NA	CASSLTVLSTDTQYF	TGTGCCAGCAGCTTGACCGTCTTATCCACAGATACGCAGTATTTT
NA	TRBV4-3	TRBJ2-1	NA	CASSQEASELVENEQFF	TGCGCCAGCAGCCAAGAGGCTAGCGAGCTGGTTGAGAATGAGCAGTTCTTC
NA	TRBV4-3	TRBJ2-2	NA	CASSQSTPGGELFF	TGCGCCAGCAGCCAGTCAACACCGGGCGGGGAGCTGTTTTTT
NA	TRBV2	TRBJ2-4	NA	CASSDVAKNIQYF	TGTGCCAGCAGTGATGTAGCCAAAAACATTCAGTACTTC
once	TRBV7-2	TRBJ2-5	NA	CASSLFPEETQYF	TGTGCCAGCAGCTTATTTCCGGAAGAGACCCAGTACTTC
few	TRBV10-1	TRBJ2-7	NA	CARQRGGGDYEQYF	TGCGCCAGACAACGCGGTGGGGGAGACTACGAGCAGTACTTC
NA	TRBV27	TRBJ2-1	TRBD1	CASSPGTGGHNEQFF	TGTGCCAGCAGTCCAGGGACAGGGGGCCACAATGAGCAGTTCTTC
NA	TRBV30	TRBJ2-1	NA	CAWRGDTFVSNEQFF	TGTGCCTGGAGGGGGGACACGTTCGTATCCAATGAGCAGTTCTTC
few	TRBV2	TRBJ1-4	NA	CASQTSRFEKLFF	TGTGCCAGCCAAACTAGTCGGTTCGAAAAACTGTTTTTT